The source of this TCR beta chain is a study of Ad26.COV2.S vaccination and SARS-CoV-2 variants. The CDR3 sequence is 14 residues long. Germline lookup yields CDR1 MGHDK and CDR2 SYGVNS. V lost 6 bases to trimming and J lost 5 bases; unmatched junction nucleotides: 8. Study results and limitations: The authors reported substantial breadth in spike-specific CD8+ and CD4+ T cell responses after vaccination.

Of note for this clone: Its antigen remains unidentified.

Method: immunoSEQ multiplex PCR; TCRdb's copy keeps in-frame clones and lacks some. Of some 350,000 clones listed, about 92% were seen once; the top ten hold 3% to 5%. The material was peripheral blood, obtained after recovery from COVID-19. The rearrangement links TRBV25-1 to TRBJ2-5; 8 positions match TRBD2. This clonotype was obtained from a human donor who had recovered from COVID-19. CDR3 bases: TGTGCCAGCAGGAAGACTAGCGACTGGGAGACCCAGTACTTC. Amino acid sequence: CASRKTSDWETQYF.